The 6 T cell receptor beta chains below come from one sample, sequenced in a study of cytomegalovirus exposure and HLA in healthy donors (dated by TCRdb to about 2017). The library relied on the immunoSEQ multiplex PCR assay. For the multiplex PCR, a mixture combining 60 forward primers for TCR Vbeta segments and 13 reverse primers for TCR Jbeta segments was used. TCRdb provides this immuneACCESS table in a form limited to in-frame rearrangements. Some clones are lacking; in checked studies, under half of them reflect an unresolved V gene, and why the rest are absent is not known. Within this sample are 150,000 to 200,000 clones, with over 75% of them counted one time only. The ten largest clones take up more than 0.45% of the sample. The specimen sequenced was PBMCs. These receptors came from a woman in her forties or fifties in good health and CMV-seronegative.

There are a few counts of this clone. The chain has TRBV4-1 and TRBJ1-2; D might be TRBD1 (6 bases). V was clipped by 0 bases and J by 7 bases, with 12 bases between them. The CDR3 spans 14 residues. CDR1 and CDR2 (germline): MGHRA, YSYEKL. The CDR3 DNA reads as TGCGCCAGCAGCCAAGATCTGGGAGGGGGTGGCTACACCTTC. This encodes CASSQDLGGGGYTF.

The rearrangement uses TRBV15 and TRBJ2-7; D unresolved. The CDR3 spans 14 residues. Germline V gene sequence: CDR1 LNHNV, CDR2 YYDKDF (reference sequence). Deletions cut 3 bases from V and 1 base from J, with 10 bases between. The CDR3 DNA follows: TGTGCCACCAGCAGTGGCGACACTTCCTACGAGCAGTACTTC. Translating gives CATSSGDTSYEQYF.

This chain links TRBV30 with TRBJ1-2; D perhaps matches TRBD1 (6 bases). Germline V gives CDR1 GTSNPN, CDR2 SVGIG (reference sequence). The ends were cut back, 5 bases at V and 1 base at J, with 11 bases in the middle. The CDR3 totals 13 residues. The CDR3 DNA reads TGTGCCTGGTGGTCAGGGGTTAACTATGGCTACACCTTC. Protein sequence: CAWWSGVNYGYTF.

J is TRBJ1-1 and V is TRBV28; D remains ambiguous. This CDR3 has 15 residues. Trimming cost V 5 bases and J 4 bases, with 17 bases left between them. CDR1 and CDR2 (germline): MDHEN, SYDVKM. DNA of the CDR3: TGTGCCAGCAGTCAAACCGTGGGCCCCGCCACTGAAGCTTTCTTT. Protein sequence: CASSQTVGPATEAFF.

The V gene is TRBV7-9, the J gene TRBJ2-5, with D hard to call. The germline V gene encodes CDR1 SEHNR and CDR2 FQNEAQ (reference sequence). The CDR3 contains 15 residues. V lost 5 bases and J lost 5, with 18 bases in between. The CDR3 bases are TGTGCCAGCAGCCCGAGGTCGCTCCCCCAGGAGACCCAGTACTTC. Its translation: CASSPRSLPQETQYF.

This chain connects TRBV27 to TRBJ2-7, with a tentative D call TRBD1 (7 bases). The length of the CDR3 is 13 residues. Per the germline V gene, CDR1 is MNHEY and CDR2 is SMNVEV (reference sequence). Trimming removed 7 bases from V and 1 base from J, with 11 bases in between. CDR3 in amino acids: CASKEGASYEQYF. CDR3 nucleotide sequence: TGTGCCAGCAAGGAGGGGGCGTCCTACGAGCAGTACTTC.